This T cell receptor (beta chain) was recorded in a study of T cells after posttransplantation cyclophosphamide (dated by TCRdb to 2016 to 2018). The study in broad terms: Using TRB sequencing, the study followed how the T cell repertoire rebuilt after myeloablative bone marrow transplantation with posttransplantation cyclophosphamide given as GVHD prophylaxis. Antigen receptor sequencing covered samples from approximately 32 PTCy-treated patients and 15 to 20 of their related bone marrow donors. TRB sequencing was performed on blood from all 35 or so PTCy patients with 1-year posttransplant specimens. In 3 patients, up to about 3 additional blood samples taken between 2 and 5.2 years after transplant also underwent TRB sequencing, as did pretransplant blood from 4 patients. TRA and TRB clonality were tightly correlated in several samples, so subsequent TCR analyses focused on TRB only. Public TRB sequences were checked against a database of over 3,500 sequences associated with responses to pathogens, tumor antigens, self-antigens and alloantigens.

The PTCy-treated patients were drawn from a prospective, multi-institutional clinical trial. Peripheral blood and bone marrow mononuclear cells were isolated by Ficoll-Hypaque density centrifugation and cryopreserved. What the work shows at the level of the full study, not this receptor alone: Across approximately 41 patients, TRB clonality was highly associated with recipient CMV seropositivity and CMV reactivation, and PTCy diversity was similar to diversity in CNI/methotrexate controls. The TRB repertoires of T cells infiltrating skin or the GI tract showed only limited overlap with the TRB repertoires found in blood. Donor-recipient similarity was low at 1-2 months but rose over the first year, and later blood repertoires were often dominated by donor CD8+ memory clones.

Genomic DNA was used for TRB sequencing, which was performed with the immunoSEQ assay at survey resolution or with the hsTCRB kit. The source study handled its data this way. The immunoSEQ software handled initial read processing, and the LymphoSeq R package was used for repertoire analyses. Clonality was calculated as 1 minus normalized Shannon entropy, and the Gini coefficient was also calculated for each TRB dataset. To infer phenotypes in unsorted samples, TRB sequences from sorted subsets of the recipient or donor were mapped onto unsorted samples from the same recipient. TCRdb provides this immuneACCESS table in a form limited to in-frame rearrangements. Some clones are lacking; in checked studies, under half of them reflect an unresolved V gene, and why the rest are absent is not known. The DNA was the basis for D and trimming; V, J and clone size are from that table. The sample table contains 50,000 to 65,000 clones; only one count was recorded for roughly 86% of them. Approximately 2.8% of the sample is taken by the ten largest.

Including cysteine and phenylalanine, the CDR3 has 14 amino acids. Only the CDR3 part of the read is kept: 42 bases, read in frame from the first base. V is cut by 3 bases and J by 5 bases, and the space between the germline ends is 13 bases. The germline V gene encodes CDR1 MNHNS and CDR2 SASEGT. For this clone: The antigen this receptor binds is unknown. Base qualities are not at hand, and no much larger clone is one base apart.

Material: PBMCs. This clonotype was obtained from a man between 25 and 39 years old with a blood cancer, CMV-positive, and with a related stem cell donor. The chain employs TRBV6-1 and TRBJ1-2, with a tentative D gene TRBD1 over 5 matching bases. At the DNA level, the sequence is TGTGCCAGCAGTGAGAACACGGGACTGTATGGCTACACCTTC. This codes for CASSENTGLYGYTF.